This TCR beta chain was sequenced for a study of blood T cells in healthy people across ages. Whole-study results and caveats: Estimates of total diversity, which came from one million sequenced T cells, were considered to be underestimates. The long-lived group displayed more naive CD4+ cells, plus higher diversity, than the aged donors did.

A second 7 to 11 cycle PCR used barcoded and J-beta primers. A single record per CDR3 protein comes from TCRdb applying MiXCR to the 5' RACE reads. The data contain some 1,500,000 distinct CDR3 sequences, roughly two fifths of them singletons. Germline V gene lookup returns CDR1 MNHEY and CDR2 SVGEGT. The CDR3 loop spans 14 amino acids. Trimming removed 6 bases from V and 0 bases from J, with 10 bases in between. Of note for this clonotype: Its antigen is still unknown.

Individuals who donated were healthy Caucasians from Russia aged 6 to 90. Each sample provided at least 5.5 micrograms of extracted total RNA. The TCR was taken from a woman aged 18-29 years in good health. The rearrangement joins TRBV6-2 or TRBV6-3 to TRBJ2-3, with D uncertain. Input material: blood. CDR3 coding DNA: TGTGCCAGCAGGACGGACCCTAGCACAGATACGCAGTATTTT. Its translation: CASRTDPSTDTQYF.